This TCR beta chain was recorded in a study of blood T cells in healthy people across ages. Every donor gave 7.5 to 10 milliliters of peripheral blood. Whenever a sample was processed, at least 6 million PBMCs were isolated. General observations from the study: Whereas aged donors had fewer naive CD4+ cells, long-lived donors had more of them and higher diversity.

Per the germline V gene, CDR1 is MNHEY and CDR2 is SVGAGI. Trimming took 6 bases from V and 5 from J, leaving 12 bases between them. The CDR3 contains 13 residues. A note on this clonotype: What it recognizes is unknown.

The second PCR ran 7 to 11 cycles with a sample-barcoded 5' primer and J-beta primers. Each single sample gave us at least 2.5 million CDR3-containing paired-end reads. TCRdb recomputed calls from the 5' RACE reads with MiXCR, one row per CDR3 protein. The table records 450,000 to 700,000 distinct CDR3 sequences, roughly 28% of them present only once. The chain uses TRBV6-5 and TRBJ2-3; maybe TRBD2 (6 bases). The sequencing sample was made of blood. The source is a woman between 65 and 79 years old in good health. This chain's CDR3 is CASRGRGRDTQYF. CDR3 nucleotides: TGTGCCAGCAGGGGACGGGGGAGAGATACGCAGTATTTT.